In this sample, the clone carrying this T cell receptor (beta chain) turned up many times. The target antigen is unknown. Unique molecular identifiers were incorporated when the TCRbeta library was constructed. Using its own MiXCR run on the PCR reads, TCRdb lists one record per CDR3 protein. In the table there are 25,000 to 35,000 distinct CDR3 sequences, more than 6% of which are singletons. This sample was taken from a study of T-cell reconstitution after alpha-beta-depleted transplantation in children. V was clipped by 4 bases and J by 2 bases; unmatched bases: 5. CDR1 SGHTA and CDR2 FQGNSA come from the germline V gene. The CDR3 loop spans 17 amino acids. Study observations and caveats: Reportedly, only several hundred clones from non-depleted graft cells drove alpha-beta T-cell counts at about two months. Surviving recipient T cells and thymic progenitors produced the high day-60 TCRbeta diversity seen in some patients. Newly produced T cells mostly provided counts and TCRbeta diversity after one year, as hyperexpanded clones declined.

The chain has TRBV7-2 and TRBJ2-5; TRBD2 aligns across 15 bases. Source: peripheral blood, taken 60 days after TCRalphabeta/CD19-depleted stem cell transplant. The TCR originated in a child younger than two who had a stem cell transplant for acute myeloid leukemia, so the T cells may come from the graft donor. The CDR3, as DNA: TGTGCCAGCAGCTCTAGGACTAGCGGGAGGGTACAAGAGACCCAGTACTTC. Protein product: CASSSRTSGRVQETQYF.